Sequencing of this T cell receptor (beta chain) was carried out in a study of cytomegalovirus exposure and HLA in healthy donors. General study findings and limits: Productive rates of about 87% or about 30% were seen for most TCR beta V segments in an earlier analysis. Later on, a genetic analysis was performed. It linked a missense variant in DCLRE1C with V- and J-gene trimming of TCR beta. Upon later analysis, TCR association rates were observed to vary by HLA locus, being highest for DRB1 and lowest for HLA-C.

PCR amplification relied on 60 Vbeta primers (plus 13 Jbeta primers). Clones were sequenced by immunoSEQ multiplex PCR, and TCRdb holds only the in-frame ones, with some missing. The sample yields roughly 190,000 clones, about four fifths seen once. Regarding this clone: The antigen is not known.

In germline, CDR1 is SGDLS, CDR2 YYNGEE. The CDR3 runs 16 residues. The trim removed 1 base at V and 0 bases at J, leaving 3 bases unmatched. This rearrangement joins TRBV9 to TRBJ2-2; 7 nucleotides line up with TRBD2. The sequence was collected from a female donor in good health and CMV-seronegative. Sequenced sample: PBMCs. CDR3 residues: CASSVRLAANTGELFF. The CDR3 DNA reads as TGTGCCAGCAGCGTAAGACTAGCAGCGAACACCGGGGAGCTGTTTTTT.